This T cell receptor (beta chain) is from a study of blood T cell repertoires in COVID-19. The overall study: Nucleic acid was either cDNA or gDNA, and it came from T cells, B-cell-depleted T cells, or PBMCs.

Method: immunoSEQ multiplex PCR; TCRdb's copy keeps in-frame clones and lacks some. The sample lists over 120,000 clones; roughly 79% were seen once. Germline CDR1 is SGHNT and CDR2 is YENEEA. Deletions cut 0 bases from V and 4 bases from J, with 12 bases between. The CDR3 is 15 residues long. The chain links TRBV11-3 to TRBJ1-1; D uncertain. The TCR comes from a woman in her sixties with acute or convalescent COVID-19. The sample consisted of peripheral blood. CDR3 sequence reads: CASSLDSSRGTEAFF. Written as DNA, the CDR3 is TGTGCCAGCAGCTTAGATTCGAGCCGAGGCACTGAAGCTTTCTTT.